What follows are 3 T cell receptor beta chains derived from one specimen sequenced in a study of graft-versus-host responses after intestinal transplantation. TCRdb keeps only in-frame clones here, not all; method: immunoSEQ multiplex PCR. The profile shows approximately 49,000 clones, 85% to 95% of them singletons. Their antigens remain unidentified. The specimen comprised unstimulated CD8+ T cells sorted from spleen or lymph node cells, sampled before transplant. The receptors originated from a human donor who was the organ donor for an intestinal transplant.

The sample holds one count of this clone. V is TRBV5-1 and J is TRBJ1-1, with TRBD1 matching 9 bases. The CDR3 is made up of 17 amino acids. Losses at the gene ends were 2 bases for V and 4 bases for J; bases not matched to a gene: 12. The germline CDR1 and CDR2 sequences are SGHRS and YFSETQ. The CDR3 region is CASSLEGQGSSSTEAFF. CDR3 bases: TGCGCCAGCAGCTTAGAGGGACAGGGCTCCAGTAGCACTGAAGCTTTCTTT.

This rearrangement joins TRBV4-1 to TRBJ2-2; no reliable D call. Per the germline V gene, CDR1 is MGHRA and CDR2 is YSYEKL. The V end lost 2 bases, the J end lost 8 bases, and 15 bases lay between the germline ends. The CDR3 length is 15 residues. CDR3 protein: CASSQTREFTGELFF. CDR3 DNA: TGCGCCAGCAGCCAAACACGAGAGTTCACAGGGGAGCTGTTTTTT.

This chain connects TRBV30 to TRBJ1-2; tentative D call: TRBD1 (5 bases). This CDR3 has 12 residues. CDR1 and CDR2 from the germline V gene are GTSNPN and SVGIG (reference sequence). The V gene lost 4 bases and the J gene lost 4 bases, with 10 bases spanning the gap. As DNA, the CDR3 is TGTGCCTGGACACAGGCCGCCTATGGCTACACCTTC. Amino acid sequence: CAWTQAAYGYTF. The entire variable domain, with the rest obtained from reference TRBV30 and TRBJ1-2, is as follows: SQTIHQWPATLVQPVGSPLSLECTVEGTSNPNLYWYRQAAGRGLQLLFYSVGIGQISSEVPQNLSASRPQDRQFILSSKKLLLSDSGFYLCAWTQAAYGYTFGSGTRLTVV.